This TCR beta chain is drawn from a study of CD8 T cells in ankylosing spondylitis (dated by TCRdb to about 2017). General notes on the study: The study profiled T cell receptor beta repertoires in healthy donors and ankylosing spondylitis patients to find disease-linked TCR variants. Peripheral blood samples were taken, and synovial fluid was additionally collected from ankylosing spondylitis patients. The full study cohort comprised some 27 ankylosing spondylitis patients and over a hundred healthy donors. Study-wide findings and limitations: Blood from ankylosing spondylitis patients appeared to be characterized by a TCR beta motif made up of about 8 highly homologous amino acid variants. In peripheral blood, the disease-linked clones were found at relatively low frequencies and had a CD8+ phenotype. The disease-linked clones were reported to be significantly enriched in matched synovial fluid samples from ankylosing spondylitis patients. Some of the motif variants had been reported before in the synovial fluid and blood of reactive arthritis patients, a finding that suggests common disease-initiation mechanisms.

Turning to this clonotype: No cognate antigen has been identified for it. Qualities for individual bases were not recorded, and no much larger clone is one base off.

TCRdb records Illumina HiSeq 2500 as the sequencer. Quantitative 5'-RACE with molecular barcodes was the method used to prepare the TCR beta libraries. The published analysis was carried out like this. Disease-linked TCR variants were identified with a new computational method built on a probabilistic model of VDJ rearrangement. TCRdb itself trimmed the public reads at Q25 with fastp, ran MiXCR and retained productive beta chains. A single entry per CDR3 protein holds the most common genes and DNA from its merged rows. The V and J calls here are based on TCRdb, not the publication. The sample data list 250,000 to 300,000 distinct CDR3 sequences, and roughly 20% of these were observed just once. Around 7.8% of the sample goes to the ten largest clones. The sample consisted of blood, either unsorted or a sorted T cell fraction (not recorded which). The TCR was taken from a male donor with ankylosing spondylitis or in good health (not recorded which).

The CDR3 loop reads CSATTGQGGLDNEQFF. The DNA reads TGCAGTGCAACCACGGGACAGGGAGGTTTGGACAATGAGCAGTTCTTC. The chain was built from TRBV20-1 and TRBJ2-1; 9 central bases correspond to TRBD1. Via the germline V gene (reference sequence), CDR1 is DFQATT and CDR2 SNEGSKA. V lost 6 bases and J lost 5 bases, and the count of bases not matched to a germline gene is 14. The CDR3 goes from the cysteine to the phenylalanine over 16 residues. Only the CDR3 DNA stays, 48 bases, in frame from base 1.